Below, 15 T cell receptor beta chains from the same sample are listed, as sequenced in a study of PD-L1 blockade in urothelial cancer. Sequencing used immunoSEQ multiplex PCR; TCRdb keeps in-frame clones, though not all of them. The sample shows fewer than 85,000 clones, about four fifths of them seen only once. Sample time point: pretreatment peripheral blood. The source was PBMCs, collected around atezolizumab (anti-PD-L1) treatment. These TCRs come from a woman aged 70 to 79 with urothelial cancer.

The chain couples TRBV2 to TRBJ2-1; weak D call: TRBD2 (6 bases). The CDR3 has 13 amino acids. The V gene lost 2 bases and the J gene lost 6 bases, with 8 bases spanning the gap. The germline gives CDR1 SNHLY, CDR2 FYNNEI. CDR3 nucleotide sequence: TGTGCCAGCAGTGAATTGGGGGGCAATGAGCAGTTCTTC. Its protein is CASSELGGNEQFF.

This sequence joins TRBV5-1 and TRBJ1-2; 7 bases align to TRBD1. The V and J ends lost 0 bases and 8 bases, in that order; junction bases with no gene match: 10. Germline V gene data show CDR1 as SGHRS and CDR2 as YFSETQ. The CDR3 is 15 residues long. The CDR3, as DNA: TGCGCCAGCAGCTTGGGGCTCGGAGGGGGCGGCGGCTACACCTTC. Protein sequence: CASSLGLGGGGGYTF.

The chain recombines TRBV7-6 with TRBJ2-3; 10 bases map to TRBD1. V gave up 4 bases and J gave up 1 base; unmatched junction bases: 14. CDR3 length: 19 amino acids. Per germline, CDR1 SGHVS and CDR2 FNYEAQ. CDR3 protein: CASSWGTGALTLGTDTQYF. The DNA of the CDR3 is TGTGCCAGCAGCTGGGGGACAGGGGCTCTAACTTTGGGCACAGATACGCAGTATTTT.

This chain connects TRBV9 to TRBJ2-7; 12 positions match TRBD1. The length of the CDR3 is 15 residues. Per germline, CDR1 SGDLS and CDR2 YYNGEE. Unmatched junction bases numbered 4, after V lost 3 bases and J lost 3 bases. CDR3 residues: CASSEGTGGFYEQYF. CDR3 coding DNA: TGTGCCAGCAGCGAAGGGACAGGGGGCTTCTACGAGCAGTACTTC.

The chain is built from TRBV28 and TRBJ1-4; possibly TRBD1 for D (6 bases). Germline values: CDR1 MDHEN, CDR2 SYDVKM. The CDR3 has 14 residues. V was clipped by 8 bases and J by 2 bases, with 12 bases between them. CDR3 in amino acids: CASLTQGTNEKLFF. CDR3 sequence (DNA): TGTGCCAGCCTAACCCAGGGGACTAATGAAAAACTGTTTTTT. The full variable domain, in which reference TRBV28 and TRBJ1-4 provide the parts outside the CDR3, is DVKVTQSSRYLVKRTGEKVFLECVQDMDHENMFWYRQDPGLGLRLIYFSYDVKMKEKGDIPEGYSVSREKKERFSLILESASTNQTSMYLCASLTQGTNEKLFFGSGTQLSVL.

This clone was found a few times. This chain connects TRBV7-9 to TRBJ1-4, with a weak D call TRBD1 (5 bases). V was trimmed by 5 bases and J by 7 bases, leaving 17 bases between them. The CDR3 has 15 amino acids. Germline V CDR1 and CDR2: SEHNR, FQNEAQ (reference sequence). CDR3 sequence reads: CASSTGLAEGEKLFF. The CDR3, as DNA: TGTGCCAGCAGCACGGGACTAGCCGAGGGTGAAAAACTGTTTTTT.

The chain carries TRBV5-1 and TRBJ1-3, with TRBD1 as a possible D gene (6 bases). This CDR3 region has 18 residues. Per germline, CDR1 SGHRS and CDR2 YFSETQ. Trimming took 0 bases from V and 1 from J, leaving 17 bases between them. The CDR3 DNA follows: TGCGCCAGCAGCTTGGATCGCAGGGGCCCAGCGTCTGGAAACACCATATATTTT. Encoded protein: CASSLDRRGPASGNTIYF.

The gene calls are TRBV7-8 and TRBJ2-1, with 13 bases aligning to TRBD2. V trimming: 5 bases; J trimming: 6 bases; junction bases outside the gene matches: 7. The CDR3 is 16 amino acids. Germline V gene lookup returns CDR1 SGHVS and CDR2 FQNEAQ. CDR3: CASSPRTSGSINEQFF. Here the CDR3 DNA reads TGTGCCAGCAGCCCGCGGACTAGCGGGAGTATCAATGAGCAGTTCTTC.

This chain uses TRBV19 with TRBJ1-5; D is ambiguous. This CDR3 has 13 amino acids. Trimming shortened V by 10 bases and J by 6 bases, and 16 bases separated the two germline ends. The V gene's germline CDR1 is LNHDA and CDR2 SQIVND (reference sequence). The CDR3 loop reads CANRPNTIQPQHF. Here the CDR3 DNA reads TGTGCCAATAGACCCAACACAATTCAGCCCCAGCATTTT.

The V call is TRBV5-5, the J call TRBJ1-4, with a weak D call TRBD1 (5 bases). Trimming removed 1 base from V and 0 bases from J, with 13 bases in between. Germline V gene data show CDR1 as SGHKS and CDR2 as YYEKEE (reference sequence). This CDR3 contains 17 residues. The CDR3 nucleotides read TGTGCCAGCAGCTTGTATCAGGGCTTAGCAACTAATGAAAAACTGTTTTTT. Residues: CASSLYQGLATNEKLFF.

V is TRBV6-1 and J is TRBJ1-1; TRBD1 matches at 10 bases. Germline-derived CDR1 and CDR2 are MNHNS and SASEGT. This CDR3 has 15 amino acids. V was clipped by 6 bases and J by 3 bases; unmatched bases: 7. The CDR3 bases are TGTGCCAGCAGACCGGGACAGGGGCCTCACACTGAAGCTTTCTTT. Protein product: CASRPGQGPHTEAFF.

The chain is built from TRBV30 and TRBJ2-5; D unresolved. The J call is uncertain, as TRBJ2-7 better fits the DNA end. Germline CDR1 reads GTSNPN; CDR2 reads SVGIG (reference sequence). The CDR3 runs 13 residues. The DNA of the CDR3 is TGTGCCTGGAGTAGGAGAAGCTCCTACGAGCAGTACTTC. Protein: CAWSRRSSYEQYF.

CDR3 DNA: TGTGCCAGCAGTTTATCTTGGGGACTAGCGGGGAATGAGCAGTTCTTC. Translated: CASSLSWGLAGNEQFF. The V and J genes are TRBV27 and TRBJ2-1; TRBD2 aligns across 13 bases. Germline V gene data show CDR1 as MNHEY and CDR2 as SMNVEV (reference sequence). CDR3 length: 16 residues. After removal of 0 bases from V and 7 bases from J, the junction contained 3 bases not matched to a gene.

The CDR3 protein is CASSPSQGASTDTQYF. The CDR3 coding sequence is TGTGCCAGCAGCCCATCACAGGGGGCCAGCACAGATACGCAGTATTTT. The J gene is TRBJ2-3, the V gene TRBV5-4; 9 nucleotides align to TRBD1. The CDR3 length is 16 residues. The trim removed 4 bases at V and 0 bases at J, leaving 6 bases unmatched. CDR1 is SGHNT and CDR2 is YYREEE in the germline V gene (reference sequence).

The rearrangement links TRBV5-4 to TRBJ1-1, with D possibly matching TRBD1 (5 bases). In germline, CDR1 is SGHNT, CDR2 YYREEE (reference sequence). This CDR3 is 14 amino acids long. V was shortened by 0 bases and J by 1 base, with 7 bases between the two germline ends. This chain's CDR3 is CASSLAGQNTEAFF. The CDR3 DNA is TGTGCCAGCAGCTTGGCTGGACAGAACACTGAAGCTTTCTTT.